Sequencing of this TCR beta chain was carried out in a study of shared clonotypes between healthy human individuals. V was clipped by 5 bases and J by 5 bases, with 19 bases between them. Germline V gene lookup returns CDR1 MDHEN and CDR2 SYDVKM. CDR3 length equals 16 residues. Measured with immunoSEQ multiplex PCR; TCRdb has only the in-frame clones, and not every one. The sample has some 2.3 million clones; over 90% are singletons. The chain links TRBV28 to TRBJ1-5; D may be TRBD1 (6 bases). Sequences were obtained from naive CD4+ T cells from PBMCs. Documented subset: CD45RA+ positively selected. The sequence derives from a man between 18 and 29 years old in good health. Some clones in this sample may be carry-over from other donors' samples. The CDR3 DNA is TGTGCCAGCAGTAAGGGGGGCGTGACACGTCATCAGCCCCAGCATTTT. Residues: CASSKGGVTRHQPQHF. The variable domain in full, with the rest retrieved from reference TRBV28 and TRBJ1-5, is DVKVTQSSRYLVKRTGEKVFLECVQDMDHENMFWYRQDPGLGLRLIYFSYDVKMKEKGDIPEGYSVSREKKERFSLILESASTNQTSMYLCASSKGGVTRHQPQHFGDGTRLSIL.